This TCR beta chain comes out of a study of OX40 agonist ivuxolimab in advanced cancers. This CDR3 is 14 amino acids long. The germline V and J ends were trimmed by 0 bases and 6 bases, with 10 bases remaining between them. Germline V gene data show CDR1 as SGDLS and CDR2 as YYNGEE. Profiling relied on immunoSEQ multiplex PCR, and the TCRdb table lists in-frame clones only, not all of them. This table holds over 60,000 clones, approximately 92% found once. In regard to this clone: What it recognizes is unknown.

Patients who had autoimmune disease history or got systemic immunosuppression were left out. The sampling schedule covered blood at baseline, cycle 4 day 1, and cycle 7 day 1. Study-wide findings and caveats: The average count of expanded clones was higher among CD8+ T cells than among CD4+.

This sequence originates from an adult with an advanced solid tumor such as melanoma, head and neck, liver or kidney cancer. Sample: CD4+ or CD8+ T cells sorted from blood, taken in a trial of the OX40 agonist ivuxolimab. The chain is built from TRBV9 and TRBJ2-1, with a tentative D call TRBD2 (5 bases). This CDR3 is CASSVGPEGNEQFF. The CDR3 nucleotides are TGTGCCAGCAGCGTAGGCCCTGAGGGCAATGAGCAGTTCTTC. The full variable domain, with the rest looked up from reference TRBV9 and TRBJ2-1, is DSGVTQTPKHLITATGQRVTLRCSPRSGDLSVYWYQQSLDQGLQFLIQYYNGEERAKGNILERFSAQQFPDLHSELNLSSLELGDSALYFCASSVGPEGNEQFFGPGTRLTVL.